This TCR beta chain came from a study of T cell responses to AZD1222 COVID-19 vaccine. Only in-frame clones appear in the TCRdb table, and some are missing; sequencing was by immunoSEQ multiplex PCR. Of roughly 120,000 clones listed, 75% to 90% were seen once; the top ten hold 2.4%. The V gene lost 2 bases and the J gene lost 0 bases, with 5 bases spanning the gap. This CDR3 contains 14 residues. Germline CDR1 is MNHNS and CDR2 is SASEGT. The receptor's source is an adult in good health. The source was peripheral blood, collected on day 0 of AZD1222 vaccination. The chain couples TRBV6-1 to TRBJ1-3; no clear D. The CDR3 DNA reads as TGTGCCAGCAGTGAACCCGGCTCTGGAAACACCATATATTTT. It encodes CASSEPGSGNTIYF.